This TCR beta chain was identified in a study of OX40 agonist ivuxolimab in advanced cancers. Study outcomes and limitations: Low normalized T-cell clonal expansion also characterized some of the nonresponders. CD8+ T cells (on average) carried more expanded clones than CD4+ T cells.

CDR3 length: 13 amino acids. Germline CDR1 reads SGHKS; CDR2 reads YYEKEE (reference sequence). V lost 1 base and J 5 bases, leaving 10 bases between the germline ends. This clone is medium-sized within its sample. Its cognate antigen is unknown. Assay used: immunoSEQ multiplex PCR; TCRdb lists only in-frame clones, some missing. The table lists 15,000 to 20,000 clones, 85% to 90% of them singletons, with approximately 32% in the top ten. The source was CD4+ or CD8+ T cells sorted from blood, collected in a trial of the OX40 agonist ivuxolimab. This TCR was sampled from an adult with an advanced solid tumor such as melanoma, head and neck, liver or kidney cancer. This chain uses TRBV5-5 with TRBJ2-7; D remains unclear. Here the CDR3 DNA reads TGTGCCAGCAGCTTGAGTTGGTCCCACGAGCAGTACTTC. Its protein is CASSLSWSHEQYF.